Listed here are 17 T cell receptor beta chains from one sample, sequenced in a study of T cells in Graves' hyperthyroidism and ophthalmopathy. From RNA transcripts, TCR beta CDR3 regions were amplified. With the HTBI primer set, the TCR CDR3 went through a first round of RT-PCR. One entry per CDR3 protein results from TCRdb running MiXCR on the multiplex PCR reads. The sample lists around 540,000 distinct CDR3 sequences; roughly 15% were seen once. Sequenced material: blood. All receptors derive from a young woman with Graves' ophthalmopathy.

This clonotype was seen repeatedly, ten times or more. This chain joins TRBV20-1 and TRBJ2-1, with D possibly being TRBD2 (6 bases). Germline V CDR1 and CDR2: DFQATT, SNEGSKA (reference sequence). CDR3 length equals 11 residues. V was pared by 3 bases and J by 7 bases, with 7 bases between. CDR3 nucleotides: TGCAGTGCTAGGACTAGTAATGAGCAGTTCTTC. Translated: CSARTSNEQFF.

This clonotype was detected ten times or more. This rearrangement joins TRBV4-2 to TRBJ2-1, with D possibly matching TRBD2 (5 bases). The CDR3 length is 15 residues. Germline CDR1 LGHNA, CDR2 YNFKEQ. The V gene lost 1 base and the J gene lost 7 bases, with 14 bases spanning the gap. The CDR3 loop reads CASSQGGLRGNEQFF. CDR3 in DNA: TGTGCCAGCAGCCAAGGTGGGCTACGAGGGAATGAGCAGTTCTTC.

The table lists this clonotype with many counts. This sequence joins TRBV7-2 and TRBJ2-3; 7 nucleotides align to TRBD2. The length of the CDR3 is 16 residues. Germline V gene sequence: CDR1 SGHTA, CDR2 FQGNSA. The junction had 19 bases not matched to a gene; V was cut back by 7 bases and J by 9 bases. The chain's CDR3 is CASTLGPASGIGTQYF. The CDR3 bases are TGTGCCAGCACCCTGGGGCCGGCTAGCGGCATAGGGACGCAGTATTTT. The full variable domain, completed using reference TRBV7-2 and TRBJ2-3, is GAGVSQSPSNKVTEKGKDVELRCDPISGHTALYWYRQSLGQGLEFLIYFQGNSAPDKSGLPSDRFSAERTGGSVSTLTIQRTQQEDSAVYLCASTLGPASGIGTQYFGPGTRLTVL.

This clonotype occurred many times. This sequence joins TRBV12-3 or TRBV12-4 and TRBJ2-5; the D gene is possibly TRBD1 (5 bases). This CDR3 spans 12 amino acids. Trimming shortened V by 2 bases and J by 5 bases, and 6 bases separated the two germline ends. CDR3 sequence reads: CASSLQGETQYF. In nucleotides, the CDR3 is TGTGCCAGCAGTTTACAGGGCGAGACCCAGTACTTC.

This clonotype has ten or more counts. J is TRBJ2-1 and V is TRBV12-3 or TRBV12-4; 12 nucleotides line up with TRBD2. Trimming at V came to 9 bases and at J to 10 bases, leaving 4 bases not matched to a gene. The CDR3 covers 12 residues. The CDR3 region is CARSSGREEQFF. In DNA form, the CDR3 reads TGTGCCAGGTCTAGCGGGAGGGAGGAGCAGTTCTTC.

The rearrangement links TRBV7-8 to TRBJ1-1; D is possibly TRBD1 (6 bases). Trimming removed 5 bases from V and 8 bases from J, with 12 bases in between. CDR1 is SGHVS and CDR2 is FQNEAQ in the germline V gene. The CDR3 runs to 12 residues. In DNA, the CDR3 is TGTGCCAGCAGCCTGAGGGGGAGGGAAGCTTTCTTT. Amino acid sequence: CASSLRGREAFF.

This clonotype was picked up many times. The rearrangement joins TRBV11-2 to TRBJ2-2, with no clear D. Trimming pared 2 bases from V and 6 bases from J, leaving 7 bases between. Germline V gene data show CDR1 as SGHAT and CDR2 as FQNNGV. The CDR3 contains 13 residues. The CDR3 sequence: CASSLLRAGELFF. In nucleotides, the CDR3 is TGTGCCAGCAGCTTATTACGAGCCGGGGAGCTGTTTTTT. The full variable domain, its missing parts supplied by reference TRBV11-2 and TRBJ2-2, is EAGVAQSPRYKIIEKRQSVAFWCNPISGHATLYWYQQILGQGPKLLIQFQNNGVVDDSQLPKDRFSAERLKGVDSTLKIQPAKLEDSAVYLCASSLLRAGELFFGEGSRLTVL.

This clonotype was picked up many times. The CDR3 DNA reads TGTGCCAGCACCGGGACAGGGGGCCTACAAGCTTTCTTT. Its translation is CASTGTGGLQAFF. This chain connects TRBV6-1 to TRBJ1-1, with 12 bases fitting TRBD1. Trimming removed 7 bases from V and 9 bases from J; junction bases left unmatched: 6. Germline V gene data show CDR1 as MNHNS and CDR2 as SASEGT. This CDR3 contains 13 residues.

This clonotype was picked up many times. The chain couples TRBV6-5 to TRBJ1-1, with TRBD1 as a possible D gene (5 bases). Germline-derived CDR1 and CDR2 are MNHEY and SVGAGI. The length of the CDR3 is 15 residues. V lost 2 bases, J lost 3 bases, and 13 bases lay in between. Written as DNA, the CDR3 is TGTGCCAGCAGTTACATTGGACAATGGGACACTGAAGCTTTCTTT. As protein: CASSYIGQWDTEAFF.

This clonotype was seen a few times. This chain joins TRBV15 and TRBJ1-2; D possibly corresponds to TRBD1 (6 bases). CDR3 length: 17 amino acids. Per germline, CDR1 LNHNV and CDR2 YYDKDF (reference sequence). V was clipped by 0 bases and J by 2 bases, with 16 bases between them. The CDR3 here is CATSRDWSPGENYGYTF. As DNA, the CDR3 is TGTGCCACCAGCAGAGATTGGAGTCCAGGGGAGAACTATGGCTACACCTTC.

This clonotype was observed at least ten times. The V gene is TRBV13, the J gene TRBJ2-7, with D unresolved. V shed 2 bases and J shed 2 bases, with 13 bases lying between them. Germline values: CDR1 PRHDT, CDR2 FYEKMQ (reference sequence). The CDR3 loop spans 15 amino acids. CDR3 DNA sequence: TGTGCCAGCAGCTTATTCGGGTTGAGAGCCTACGAGCAGTACTTC. Amino acid sequence: CASSLFGLRAYEQYF.

A few counts support this clonotype. This rearrangement joins TRBV19 to TRBJ2-6, with a weak D call TRBD1 (6 bases). The CDR3 loop spans 17 amino acids. V gave up 7 bases and J gave up 1 base, with 17 bases separating them. CDR1 LNHDA and CDR2 SQIVND come from the germline V gene (reference sequence). The CDR3 reads CASKNVDRLSGANVLTF. The CDR3 nucleotides read TGTGCCAGTAAAAACGTGGACAGACTATCTGGGGCCAACGTCCTGACTTTC.

This clonotype was detected ten times or more. The CDR3 spells CSVGQANTEAFF. CDR3 coding DNA: TGCAGCGTTGGACAGGCTAACACTGAAGCTTTCTTT. The chain recombines TRBV29-1 with TRBJ1-1; possible D gene TRBD1, 6 bases. The CDR3 has 12 amino acids. Germline loops: CDR1 SQVTM, CDR2 ANQGSEA. V lost 4 bases and J 2 bases, leaving 8 bases between the germline ends.

This clonotype appeared a few times. V is TRBV15 and J is TRBJ2-5; D might be TRBD2 (6 bases). The CDR3 runs 14 residues. V was pared by 5 bases and J by 11 bases, with 21 bases between. Germline values: CDR1 LNHNV, CDR2 YYDKDF (reference sequence). CDR3 DNA sequence: TGTGCCACCAGCGGGGGGATCCTGGCTCAGGGTCAGTACTTC. This codes for CATSGGILAQGQYF.

This clonotype was counted at least ten times. The chain links TRBV28 to TRBJ1-6; D is unclear. Germline-derived CDR1 and CDR2 are MDHEN and SYDVKM. Trimming took 6 bases from V and 4 from J, leaving 10 bases between them. The CDR3 loop spans 14 amino acids. The CDR3 loop reads CASRGGIYNSPLHF. The CDR3 nucleotides read TGTGCCAGCAGGGGCGGGATTTATAATTCACCCCTCCACTTT.

This clonotype has ten or more counts. The chain employs TRBV5-1 and TRBJ2-3, with D possibly called TRBD1 or TRBD2 (5 bases each). The CDR3 totals 15 residues. Germline V CDR1 and CDR2: SGHRS, YFSETQ. The V end lost 4 bases, the J end lost 0 bases, and 12 bases lay between the germline ends. The CDR3: CASSRQGPSTDTQYF. The CDR3 DNA follows: TGCGCCAGCAGCCGCCAGGGACCTAGCACAGATACGCAGTATTTT.

V is TRBV7-2 and J is TRBJ2-7; D not certain. From germline, CDR1 is SGHTA and CDR2 FQGNSA. Trimming took 3 bases from V and 4 from J, leaving 13 bases between them. The CDR3 consists of 14 residues. The CDR3 loop is CASSFGWEGYEQYF. CDR3 coding DNA: TGTGCCAGCAGCTTTGGATGGGAAGGATACGAGCAGTACTTC.